Shown below are 26 T cell receptor beta chains from a single sample sequenced in a study of T cell responses to AZD1222 COVID-19 vaccine. Method: immunoSEQ multiplex PCR; TCRdb's copy keeps in-frame clones and lacks some. Found here are more than 65,000 clones, 78% of them singletons; the top ten hold around a fifth. The specimen comprised peripheral blood, sampled on day 0 of AZD1222 vaccination. The receptors derive from an adult in good health.

This chain joins TRBV7-6 and TRBJ2-2; the match to TRBD1 covers 8 bases. CDR1 is SGHVS and CDR2 is FNYEAQ in the germline V gene. The V and J ends lost 5 bases and 3 bases, in that order; junction bases with no gene match: 8. The length of the CDR3 is 16 residues. This CDR3 reads CASSTTGGRDTGELFF. CDR3 in DNA: TGTGCCAGCAGCACTACAGGGGGAAGGGACACCGGGGAGCTGTTTTTT.

V is TRBV19 and J is TRBJ1-2; TRBD1 agrees at 12 bases. CDR3 size: 17 residues. Germline-derived CDR1 and CDR2 are LNHDA and SQIVND (reference sequence). Trimming at V came to 8 bases and at J to 1 base, leaving 11 bases not matched to a gene. CDR3 residues: CASFSGTGGESNYGYTF. In nucleotides, the CDR3 is TGTGCCAGTTTTTCCGGGACAGGGGGCGAAAGTAACTATGGCTACACCTTC.

The chain combines TRBV7-9 with TRBJ2-1, with D unresolved. Germline CDR1 SEHNR, CDR2 FQNEAQ (reference sequence). V gave up 6 bases and J gave up 0 bases, with 18 bases separating them. CDR3 length: 17 amino acids. This chain's CDR3 is CASRPSYPQSSYNEQFF. Here the CDR3 DNA reads TGTGCCAGCAGGCCATCCTACCCTCAGAGCTCCTACAATGAGCAGTTCTTC.

This clone was counted a single time. V usage is TRBV5-1 and J usage is TRBJ2-5; possible D gene TRBD2, 5 bases. Germline lookup yields CDR1 SGHRS and CDR2 YFSETQ. The CDR3 covers 14 residues. V lost 0 bases, J lost 3 bases, and 9 bases lay in between. The CDR3, as DNA: TGCGCCAGCAGCTTGGAAGGGAGCAAAGAGACCCAGTACTTC. This translates into CASSLEGSKETQYF.

This clone showed up just a few times. An end of the junction does not agree with germline; a read error may underlie this. V and J are TRBV29-1 and TRBJ2-7; a possible D gene is TRBD2 (5 bases). This CDR3 region has 11 residues. The germline gives CDR1 SQVTM, CDR2 ANQGSEA. The CDR3 protein is CSVVEETRAVF. For the CDR3, the DNA is TGCAGCGTTGTGGAGGAGACAAGAGCAGTTTTC.

This clone showed up just once. V usage is TRBV5-4 and J usage is TRBJ1-2, with TRBD1 as a possible D gene (5 bases). Trimming removed 4 bases at V and 5 bases at J, with 15 bases between. Germline V gene data show CDR1 as SGHNT and CDR2 as YYREEE (reference sequence). The CDR3 length is 14 residues. CDR3 sequence reads: CASSVPRGEYGYTF. The CDR3 region has the DNA TGTGCCAGCAGCGTACCCAGAGGGGAGTATGGCTACACCTTC. Together with reference TRBV5-4 and TRBJ1-2, the CDR3 gives the full variable domain: ETGVTQSPTHLIKTRGQQVTLRCSSQSGHNTVSWYQQALGQGPQFIFQYYREEENGRGNFPPRFSGLQFPNYSSELNVNALELDDSALYLCASSVPRGEYGYTFGSGTRLTVV.

The J gene is TRBJ2-2, the V gene TRBV24-1, with D possibly TRBD2 on 5 matching bases. The germline CDR1 and CDR2 sequences are KGHDR and SFDVKD. The CDR3 is made up of 17 amino acids. Trimming pared 8 bases from V and 3 bases from J, leaving 21 bases between. In DNA, the CDR3 is TGTGCCACCAAGAACGGCAAGACCTCCGGGGACACCGGGGAGCTGTTTTTT. As protein: CATKNGKTSGDTGELFF.

This rearrangement joins TRBV27 to TRBJ1-4; TRBD1 agrees at 10 bases. This CDR3 is built from 15 residues. The V gene end was trimmed by 7 bases and the J gene end by 7 bases; junction bases not matched to a gene: 9. The germline V gene has CDR1 MNHEY and CDR2 SMNVEV (reference sequence). CDR3 in amino acids: CASKTGGGRGEKLFF. Written as DNA, the CDR3 is TGTGCCAGCAAGACAGGGGGCGGGAGGGGTGAAAAACTGTTTTTT.

The chain recombines TRBV7-2 with TRBJ1-2; 9 bases fit TRBD1. The CDR3 runs 17 residues. Germline V gene lookup returns CDR1 SGHTA and CDR2 FQGNSA. After removal of 2 bases from V and 0 bases from J, the junction contained 7 bases not matched to a gene. DNA of the CDR3: TGTGCCAGCAGCTTATACGGGGGACAGGGTTCTAACTATGGCTACACCTTC. This codes for CASSLYGGQGSNYGYTF. The variable domain in full, completed from reference TRBV7-2 and TRBJ1-2, reads GAGVSQSPSNKVTEKGKDVELRCDPISGHTALYWYRQSLGQGLEFLIYFQGNSAPDKSGLPSDRFSAERTGGSVSTLTIQRTQQEDSAVYLCASSLYGGQGSNYGYTFGSGTRLTVV.

The chain carries TRBV3-1 (or the pseudogene TRBV3-2) and TRBJ1-5; no clear D gene. The CDR3 runs 13 residues. The germline CDR1 and CDR2 sequences are LGHDT and YNNKEL (reference sequence). The ends were cut back, 1 base at V and 2 bases at J, with 3 bases in the middle. This CDR3 reads CASSQGGNQPQHF. Here the CDR3 DNA reads TGTGCCAGCAGCCAAGGGGGCAATCAGCCCCAGCATTTT.

The chain joins TRBV4-1 to TRBJ2-7; D gene unclear. The V gene's germline CDR1 is MGHRA and CDR2 YSYEKL. The CDR3 extends over 14 amino acids. The V end was cut by 0 bases, the J end by 5 bases, with 11 bases between. The CDR3 spells CASSQDWARHEQYF. CDR3 in DNA: TGCGCCAGCAGCCAAGATTGGGCTAGGCACGAGCAGTACTTC.

The gene calls are TRBV27 and TRBJ1-2; possible D gene TRBD1, 5 bases. The CDR3 is made up of 16 amino acids. V shed 5 bases and J shed 3 bases, with 19 bases lying between them. CDR1 is MNHEY and CDR2 is SMNVEV in the germline V gene (reference sequence). CDR3 sequence reads: CASSPFAGPKDYGYTF. The DNA of the CDR3 is TGTGCCAGCAGTCCCTTCGCAGGGCCGAAGGACTATGGCTACACCTTC.

A single count supports this clone. J is TRBJ2-1 and V is TRBV2; D is possibly TRBD1 or TRBD2 (6 bases each). CDR3 length: 19 residues. With 0 bases removed from V and 4 bases from J, the gap between germline ends came to 22 bases. Germline lookup yields CDR1 SNHLY and CDR2 FYNNEI. The CDR3 DNA sequence: TGTGCCAGCAGTGAAGCGGAGGGTAGGGGGACGGGAACTTACAATGAGCAGTTCTTC. Its translation is CASSEAEGRGTGTYNEQFF.

The V call is TRBV11-2, the J call TRBJ2-1, with D possibly called TRBD1 or TRBD2 (5 bases each). Trimming cost V 1 base and J 3 bases, with 19 bases left between them. CDR1 and CDR2 (germline): SGHAT, FQNNGV. This CDR3 is 18 amino acids long. This chain's CDR3 is CASSLGPLFQGVYNEQFF. CDR3 coding DNA: TGTGCCAGCAGCTTAGGCCCCCTCTTCCAGGGAGTCTACAATGAGCAGTTCTTC.

This clone appeared a few times. The chain couples TRBV29-1 to TRBJ2-1, with TRBD2 matching over 9 bases. The CDR3 has 14 amino acids. The junction had 6 bases not matched to a gene; V was cut back by 3 bases and J by 6 bases. Per germline, CDR1 SQVTM and CDR2 ANQGSEA. The CDR3 loop reads CSVEGGRGSNEQFF. CDR3 bases: TGCAGCGTTGAGGGCGGGAGGGGATCCAATGAGCAGTTCTTC.

The V gene is TRBV19, the J gene TRBJ1-1; no firm D call. Germline V CDR1 and CDR2: LNHDA, SQIVND (reference sequence). V was trimmed by 5 bases and J by 0 bases, leaving 16 bases between them. The CDR3 runs 16 residues. The CDR3 bases are TGTGCCAGTAGTCCCCGGGGAGCCTGGATGAACACTGAAGCTTTCTTT. As protein: CASSPRGAWMNTEAFF.

The CDR3: CASSQDSGVLQFF. CDR3 sequence (DNA): TGCGCCAGCAGCCAAGATTCCGGGGTCCTTCAGTTCTTC. V usage is TRBV4-1 and J usage is TRBJ2-1, with D possibly being TRBD2 (5 bases). The CDR3 is 13 amino acids. The ends were cut back, 0 bases at V and 13 bases at J, with 13 bases in the middle. Germline CDR1 is MGHRA and CDR2 is YSYEKL.

This clone was counted once. The chain carries TRBV9 and TRBJ2-6; D may be TRBD1 (5 bases). Germline-derived CDR1 and CDR2 are SGDLS and YYNGEE. Trimming pared 6 bases from V and 0 bases from J, leaving 31 bases between. The CDR3 sequence is 22 residues long. The CDR3 is CASIKPLETARDQSSGANVLTF. CDR3 in DNA: TGTGCCAGCATAAAACCATTGGAGACAGCGCGAGATCAGAGCTCTGGGGCCAACGTCCTGACTTTC.

J is TRBJ1-1 and V is TRBV7-8; D not certain. The CDR3 has 15 amino acids. Trimming removed 8 bases at V and 4 bases at J, with 20 bases between. Germline V CDR1 and CDR2: SGHVS, FQNEAQ. The CDR3 here is CASGRRGKAGTEAFF. Written as DNA, the CDR3 is TGTGCCAGCGGGCGACGAGGAAAGGCCGGCACTGAAGCTTTCTTT.

The chain links TRBV7-2 to TRBJ2-3; no definite D call. The germline gives CDR1 SGHTA, CDR2 FQGNSA. CDR3 length equals 12 residues. The V end was cut by 7 bases, the J end by 5 bases, with 10 bases between. CDR3 DNA sequence: TGTGCCAGCACTGGGTATGGAGATACGCAGTATTTT. Its translation: CASTGYGDTQYF.

The rearrangement links TRBV18 to TRBJ2-2; D remains ambiguous. Germline values: CDR1 KGHSH, CDR2 LQKENI. The CDR3 runs 15 residues. V was cut by 3 bases and J by 0 bases, with 8 bases left in between. The chain's CDR3 is CASSPLQTNTGELFF. CDR3 DNA: TGTGCCAGCTCACCCCTCCAGACGAACACCGGGGAGCTGTTTTTT.

The chain recombines TRBV18 with TRBJ1-2; D is uncertain. In germline, CDR1 is KGHSH, CDR2 LQKENI. V lost 3 bases and J 1 base, leaving 12 bases between the germline ends. The CDR3 totals 15 residues. Written as DNA, the CDR3 is TGTGCCAGCTCACCGCGTAGGGAGGATAACTATGGCTACACCTTC. Its protein is CASSPRREDNYGYTF.

This clone was detected a few times. This chain links TRBV10-3 with TRBJ2-7, with 7 positions matching TRBD1. Germline CDR1 reads ENHRY; CDR2 reads SYGVKD. J lost 5 bases, V lost 3 bases, and 4 bases had no gene match. This CDR3 comprises 13 residues. Here the CDR3 reads CAISERQGDEQYF. CDR3 DNA: TGTGCCATCAGTGAACGACAGGGTGACGAGCAGTACTTC.

The chain joins TRBV6-2 or TRBV6-3 to TRBJ2-3, with a tentative D call TRBD2 (5 bases). The germline V gene has CDR1 MNHEY and CDR2 SVGEGT. CDR3 length equals 17 residues. Trimming pared 2 bases from V and 5 bases from J, leaving 20 bases between. CDR3: CASSYPLSFGMGDTQYF. CDR3 coding DNA: TGTGCCAGCAGTTACCCCTTGAGTTTCGGGATGGGAGATACGCAGTATTTT.

V gene TRBV7-2 combines with J gene TRBJ2-3; 11 bases are a match to TRBD1. Germline V lookup: CDR1 SGHTA, CDR2 FQGNSA. CDR3 length equals 16 residues. Losses at the gene ends were 3 bases for V and 1 base for J; bases not matched to a gene: 3. CDR3 region: CASSLGQGGGTDTQYF. Written as DNA, the CDR3 is TGTGCCAGCAGCTTGGGACAGGGGGGCGGCACAGATACGCAGTATTTT.

This clone was found a few times. This chain uses TRBV29-1 with TRBJ2-1, with D perhaps TRBD2 (5 bases). The CDR3 is 15 amino acids. Looked up from germline, CDR1 is SQVTM and CDR2 is ANQGSEA. The V end was cut by 7 bases, the J end by 0 bases, with 16 bases between. CDR3 region: CSARGRASSYNEQFF. DNA of the CDR3: TGCAGCGCCAGAGGGCGGGCGAGCTCCTACAATGAGCAGTTCTTC.